The 25 T cell receptor beta chains below were found in one sample sequenced in a study of shared clonotypes between healthy human individuals. Using immunoSEQ multiplex PCR, the repertoire was profiled, and TCRdb retains in-frame clones only, with some absent. The sample contains about 490,000 clones, 70% to 85% of which appear only once. Sequenced material: PBMCs. Receptors were obtained from a woman aged 40-49 years in good health. Some clones in this sample may be carry-over from other donors' samples.

A few counts support this clone. The chain links TRBV5-1 to TRBJ2-2; maybe TRBD1 (6 bases). Trimming took off 4 bases at V and 0 bases at J, with 13 bases between the two ends. The V gene's germline CDR1 is SGHRS and CDR2 YFSETQ. This CDR3 region has 16 residues. The CDR3 spells CASSPHRDTNTGELFF. The CDR3 DNA follows: TGCGCCAGCAGCCCACACCGGGACACGAACACCGGGGAGCTGTTTTTT.

V and J are TRBV5-8 and TRBJ1-4; tentative D call: TRBD1 (5 bases). Germline CDR1 and CDR2: SGHTS and YDEGEE. CDR3 length: 17 residues. V gave up 6 bases and J gave up 8 bases, with 26 bases separating them. CDR3 bases: TGTGCCAGCACCCCCGAGAAGGGGTTCACGATAAGGGAAAAACTGTTTTTT. This sequence encodes CASTPEKGFTIREKLFF.

The chain links TRBV11-3 to TRBJ1-4; D remains unclear. The length of the CDR3 is 12 residues. The germline gives CDR1 SGHNT, CDR2 YENEEA. V was shortened by 4 bases and J by 3 bases, with 3 bases between the two germline ends. In nucleotides, the CDR3 is TGTGCCAGCAGCTCCTCTAATGAAAAACTGTTTTTT. This sequence encodes CASSSSNEKLFF. The variable domain in full, with the rest retrieved from reference TRBV11-3 and TRBJ1-4, is EAGVVQSPRYKIIEKKQPVAFWCNPISGHNTLYWYLQNLGQGPELLIRYENEEAVDDSQLPKDRFSAERLKGVDSTLKIQPAELGDSAVYLCASSSSNEKLFFGSGTQLSVL.

CDR3 protein: CASRVYMNTEAFF. The CDR3 nucleotides are TGTGCCAGCAGAGTGTATATGAACACTGAAGCTTTCTTT. This chain uses TRBV6-5 with TRBJ1-1; the D is unclear. Germline CDR1 is MNHEY and CDR2 is SVGAGI. V lost 6 bases and J lost 0, with 8 bases in between. The CDR3 is 13 amino acids.

V usage is TRBV28 and J usage is TRBJ1-1, with 9 nucleotides matching TRBD1. The germline V gene has CDR1 MDHEN and CDR2 SYDVKM. V was pared by 8 bases and J by 7 bases, with 5 bases of the junction left unmatched. The CDR3 spans 12 residues. For the CDR3, the DNA is TGTGCCAGCGGGACAGGGAACGTTGAAGCTTTCTTT. Protein product: CASGTGNVEAFF.

The V call is TRBV18, the J call TRBJ2-7; TRBD1 aligns across 7 bases. Trimming cost V 6 bases and J 0 bases; bases outside gene matches: 11. This CDR3 is 16 amino acids long. Germline V gives CDR1 KGHSH, CDR2 LQKENI. Here the CDR3 DNA reads TGTGCCAGCTCCCAATACAGGGGAACTAGCTCCTACGAGCAGTACTTC. It encodes CASSQYRGTSSYEQYF.

The chain recombines TRBV6-1 with TRBJ2-7, with 8 bases aligning to TRBD1. Germline V gives CDR1 MNHNS, CDR2 SASEGT. The CDR3 covers 15 residues. J lost 7 bases, V lost 0 bases, and 8 bases had no gene match. The CDR3 DNA follows: TGTGCCAGCAGTGAAGCCCCGGACAGGGAGGTGGAGCAGTACTTC. The encoded protein is CASSEAPDREVEQYF.

CDR3 nucleotides: TGTGCCAGCAGTTTATATGGTCAGCCCCAGCATTTT. It encodes CASSLYGQPQHF. The chain uses TRBV27 and TRBJ1-5; D ambiguous. CDR1 MNHEY and CDR2 SMNVEV come from the germline V gene (reference sequence). V lost 1 base and J lost 6, with 4 bases in between. CDR3 length: 12 residues.

The chain carries TRBV7-8 and TRBJ1-5, with TRBD1 as a possible D gene (5 bases). CDR3 length equals 16 residues. V was cut by 5 bases and J by 0 bases, with 14 bases left in between. CDR1 is SGHVS, CDR2 FQNEAQ, per germline. The CDR3 bases are TGTGCCAGCAGCCCCTACAGGACAAATAGCAATCAGCCCCAGCATTTT. This translates into CASSPYRTNSNQPQHF.

The genes are TRBV19 and TRBJ2-7; D call uncertain. This CDR3 is 13 amino acids long. Trimming cost V 6 bases and J 5 bases, with 14 bases left between them. In germline, CDR1 is LNHDA, CDR2 SQIVND (reference sequence). The CDR3 DNA reads TGTGCCAGTAGCTTAAGACAAGGGAACGAGCAGTACTTC. The encoded protein is CASSLRQGNEQYF.

The CDR3 here is CASSPGTNTDTQYF. The CDR3, as DNA: TGTGCCAGCTCTCCCGGGACTAACACAGATACGCAGTATTTT. The chain carries TRBV18 and TRBJ2-3, with TRBD2 matching over 7 bases. The CDR3 contains 14 residues. Looked up from germline, CDR1 is KGHSH and CDR2 is LQKENI. Unmatched junction bases numbered 5, after V lost 6 bases and J lost 2 bases.

The J gene is TRBJ2-1, the V gene TRBV28; 9 bases are shared with TRBD2. The CDR3 length is 14 residues. Looked up from germline, CDR1 is MDHEN and CDR2 is SYDVKM. The trim removed 4 bases at V and 9 bases at J, leaving 7 bases unmatched. The CDR3 here is CASSWLREGGEQFF. The CDR3 bases are TGTGCCAGCAGTTGGTTGCGGGAGGGCGGTGAGCAGTTCTTC.

The chain recombines TRBV28 with TRBJ1-2; no clear D gene. The CDR3 consists of 14 residues. The germline CDR1 and CDR2 sequences are MDHEN and SYDVKM. V was clipped by 3 bases and J by 1 base, with 9 bases between them. The CDR3 bases are TGTGCCAGCAGTTTGTCCAGGAATAACTATGGCTACACCTTC. It yields the protein CASSLSRNNYGYTF.

The rearrangement joins TRBV2 to TRBJ1-1, with 7 bases fitting TRBD1. Germline trimming cut 4 bases from V and 0 bases from J; bases unmatched to any gene: 5. This CDR3 contains 15 residues. Germline V gene sequence: CDR1 SNHLY, CDR2 FYNNEI. The CDR3 sequence is CASSGDSSMNTEAFF. The CDR3, as DNA: TGTGCCAGCAGTGGGGACAGCTCCATGAACACTGAAGCTTTCTTT.

Note on this clone: A much more abundant neighbour one base away suggests this may be a read error. The same CDR3 is also encoded by other DNA sequences in this sample. The chain carries TRBV2 and TRBJ2-5; possible D gene TRBD2, 5 bases. Trimming left V 8 bases short and J 4 bases short, with 11 bases between. This CDR3 spans 12 amino acids. From germline, CDR1 is SNHLY and CDR2 FYNNEI. The CDR3 reads CASGREGETQYF. The CDR3 DNA reads as TGTGCCAGCGGACGAGAGGGAGAGACCCAGTACTTC.

The genes are TRBV27 and TRBJ2-5; D is possibly TRBD1 (5 bases). This CDR3 is 17 amino acids long. Germline CDR1 MNHEY, CDR2 SMNVEV (reference sequence). V was clipped by 5 bases and J by 0 bases, with 19 bases between them. CDR3 loop: CASSPHGRAVYQETQYF. For the CDR3, the DNA is TGTGCCAGCAGTCCCCACGGCAGGGCTGTGTACCAAGAGACCCAGTACTTC.

The CDR3 loop is CASGTTGSGGGTQYF. The CDR3 bases are TGTGCCAGCGGGACCACAGGGTCGGGTGGTGGTACGCAGTATTTT. The chain is built from TRBV28 and TRBJ2-3; tentatively, D is TRBD1 (6 bases). The V end was cut by 8 bases, the J end by 8 bases, with 23 bases between. This CDR3 has 15 amino acids. Germline loops: CDR1 MDHEN, CDR2 SYDVKM.

This clone came up once. The chain recombines TRBV11-1 with TRBJ2-7; the match to TRBD1 covers 8 bases. The V and J ends lost 3 bases and 2 bases, in that order; junction bases with no gene match: 3. The CDR3 totals 14 residues. Germline V gene data show CDR1 as SGHAT and CDR2 as FQDESV (reference sequence). The CDR3 nucleotides read TGTGCCAGCAGCTTCAGGGGGCAGGCCTACGAGCAGTACTTC. Translation gives CASSFRGQAYEQYF.

This chain links TRBV30 with TRBJ2-7; D is undetermined. The V gene's germline CDR1 is GTSNPN and CDR2 SVGIG (reference sequence). The CDR3 totals 14 residues. Between the trimmed V and J ends, which lost 3 bases and 5 bases, there was a span of 17 bases. CDR3 nucleotide sequence: TGTGCCTGGAGCCTCGGGCGAGGTAACCACGAGCAGTACTTC. It specifies CAWSLGRGNHEQYF.

This CDR3 reads CASSLGTSGSYEQYF. CDR3 DNA sequence: TGCGCCAGCAGCCTCGGGACTAGCGGGAGTTACGAGCAGTACTTC. This chain joins TRBV4-1 and TRBJ2-7; TRBD2 agrees at 14 bases. The CDR3 runs 15 residues. V lost 4 bases, J lost 4 bases, and 3 bases stayed unmatched. The germline V gene encodes CDR1 MGHRA and CDR2 YSYEKL.

This clone was seen a handful of times. V gene TRBV30 combines with J gene TRBJ2-2; D gene unclear. The CDR3 loop spans 15 amino acids. V was cut by 3 bases and J by 7 bases, with 18 bases left in between. Germline loops: CDR1 GTSNPN, CDR2 SVGIG (reference sequence). The CDR3 protein is CAWSPGPLGHGELFF. CDR3 DNA: TGTGCCTGGAGCCCGGGCCCCCTGGGCCACGGGGAGCTGTTTTTT.

The chain couples TRBV2 to TRBJ2-7; 7 positions match TRBD1. Germline CDR1 and CDR2: SNHLY and FYNNEI. The CDR3 is 14 amino acids. V was pared by 6 bases and J by 0 bases, with 5 bases of the junction left unmatched. The CDR3 DNA reads as TGTGCCAGCAGAAGACAGGGAATCTCCTACGAGCAGTACTTC. This sequence encodes CASRRQGISYEQYF.

The chain uses TRBV6-5 and TRBJ2-1; a weak D match, TRBD1 (6 bases). From germline, CDR1 is MNHEY and CDR2 SVGAGI. This CDR3 region has 12 residues. Trimming took 11 bases from V and 0 from J, leaving 8 bases between them. CDR3 amino acids: CASGDSYNEQFF. The CDR3 DNA follows: TGTGCCTCAGGGGACTCCTACAATGAGCAGTTCTTC.

The chain carries TRBV4-1 and TRBJ1-1, with no clear D. Germline V gene data show CDR1 as MGHRA and CDR2 as YSYEKL. Trimming cost V 3 bases and J 3 bases, with 5 bases left between them. The CDR3 has 12 residues. The CDR3 coding sequence is TGCGCCAGCAGCCAGAGGGACACTGAAGCTTTCTTT. It codes for CASSQRDTEAFF.

A few counts support this clone. The chain recombines TRBV23-1 with TRBJ2-5, with a weak D call TRBD2 (6 bases). TRBV23-1 is an ORF, with its function uncertain. The CDR3 contains 18 residues. V was pared by 0 bases and J by 3 bases, with 20 bases between. CDR3 nucleotides: TGCGCCAGCAGTCAATCAGGTGGCAGCAGAGCGGGCAAAGAGACCCAGTACTTC. Its protein product is CASSQSGGSRAGKETQYF.